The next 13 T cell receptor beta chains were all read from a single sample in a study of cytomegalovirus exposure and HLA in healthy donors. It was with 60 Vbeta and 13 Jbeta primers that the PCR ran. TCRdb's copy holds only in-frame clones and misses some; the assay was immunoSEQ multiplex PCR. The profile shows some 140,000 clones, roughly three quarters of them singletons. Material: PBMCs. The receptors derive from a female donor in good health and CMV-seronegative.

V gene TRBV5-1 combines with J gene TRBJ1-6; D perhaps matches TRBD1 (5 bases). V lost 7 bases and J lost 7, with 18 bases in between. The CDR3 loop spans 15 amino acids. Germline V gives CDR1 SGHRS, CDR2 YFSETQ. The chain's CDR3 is CASGKSDNPNSPLHF. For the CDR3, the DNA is TGCGCCAGCGGCAAATCGGACAACCCCAATTCACCCCTCCACTTT.

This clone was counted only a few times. This chain's CDR3 is CARLTGGPSNEQFF. CDR3 nucleotides: TGTGCTCGATTAACGGGAGGGCCTTCCAATGAGCAGTTCTTC. The V call is TRBV6-4, the J call TRBJ2-1, with 8 bases fitting TRBD2. Germline lookup yields CDR1 MRHNA and CDR2 SNTAGT. CDR3 length equals 14 residues.

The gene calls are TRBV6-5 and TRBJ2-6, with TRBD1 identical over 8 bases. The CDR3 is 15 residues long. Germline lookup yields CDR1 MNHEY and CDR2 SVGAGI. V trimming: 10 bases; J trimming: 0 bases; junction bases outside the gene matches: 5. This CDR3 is CAISGQGSGANVLTF. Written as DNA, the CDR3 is TGTGCCATCAGCGGACAGGGCTCTGGGGCCAACGTCCTGACTTTC.

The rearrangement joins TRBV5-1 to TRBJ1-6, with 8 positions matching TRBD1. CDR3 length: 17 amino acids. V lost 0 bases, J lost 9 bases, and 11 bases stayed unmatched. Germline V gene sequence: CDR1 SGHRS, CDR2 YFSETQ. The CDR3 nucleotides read TGCGCCAGCAGCTTGGACGAAACAGGGGGGACGGGTTCACCCCTCCACTTT. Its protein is CASSLDETGGTGSPLHF.

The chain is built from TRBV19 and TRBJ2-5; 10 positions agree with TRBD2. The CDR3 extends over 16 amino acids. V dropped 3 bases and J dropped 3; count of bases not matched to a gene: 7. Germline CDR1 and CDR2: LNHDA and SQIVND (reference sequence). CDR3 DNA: TGTGCCAGTAGTATCCCTAGCGGGAGTAGGAAAGAGACCCAGTACTTC. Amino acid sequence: CASSIPSGSRKETQYF.

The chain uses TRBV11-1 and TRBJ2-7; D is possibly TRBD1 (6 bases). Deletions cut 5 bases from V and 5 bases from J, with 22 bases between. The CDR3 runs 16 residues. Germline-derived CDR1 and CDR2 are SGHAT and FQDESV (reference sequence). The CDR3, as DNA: TGTGCCAGCAGCCTAAAAAGCCCGGGGACACCCGACGAGCAGTACTTC. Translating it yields CASSLKSPGTPDEQYF.

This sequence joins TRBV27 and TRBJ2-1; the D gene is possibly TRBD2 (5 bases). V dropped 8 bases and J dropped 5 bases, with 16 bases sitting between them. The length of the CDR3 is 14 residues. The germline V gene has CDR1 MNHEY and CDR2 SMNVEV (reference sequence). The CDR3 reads CASAAGGSDNEQFF. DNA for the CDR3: TGTGCCAGCGCCGCCGGAGGCTCGGACAATGAGCAGTTCTTC.

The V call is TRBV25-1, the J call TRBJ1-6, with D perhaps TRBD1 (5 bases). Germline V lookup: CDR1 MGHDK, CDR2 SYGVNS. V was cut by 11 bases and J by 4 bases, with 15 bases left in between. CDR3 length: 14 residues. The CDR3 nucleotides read TGTGCCTCCCGATCGGGGGAATATAATTCACCCCTCCACTTT. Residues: CASRSGEYNSPLHF.

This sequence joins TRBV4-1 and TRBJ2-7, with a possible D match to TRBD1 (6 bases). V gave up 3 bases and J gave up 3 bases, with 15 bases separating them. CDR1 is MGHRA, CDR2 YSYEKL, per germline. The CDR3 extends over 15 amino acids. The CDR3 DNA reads TGCGCCAGCAGCCACCCCCCGGACAGATACTACGAGCAGTACTTC. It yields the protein CASSHPPDRYYEQYF.

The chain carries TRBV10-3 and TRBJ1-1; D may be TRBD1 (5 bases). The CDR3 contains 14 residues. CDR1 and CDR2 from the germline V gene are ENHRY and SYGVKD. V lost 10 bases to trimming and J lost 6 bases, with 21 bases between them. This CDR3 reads CATCSDTTLAEAFF. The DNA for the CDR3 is TGTGCCACCTGTTCGGACACCACCCTGGCTGAAGCTTTCTTT.

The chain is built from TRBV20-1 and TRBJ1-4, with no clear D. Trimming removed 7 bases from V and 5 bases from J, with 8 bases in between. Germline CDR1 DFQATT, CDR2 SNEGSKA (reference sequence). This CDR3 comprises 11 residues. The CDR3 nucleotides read TGCAGTGGGCAGGCGAATGAAAAACTGTTTTTT. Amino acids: CSGQANEKLFF.

CDR3 bases: TGTGCCAGCAGCCGACAGAGCTCCTACAATGAGCAGTTCTTC. The encoded protein is CASSRQSSYNEQFF. This chain connects TRBV6-5 to TRBJ2-1; D possibly corresponds to TRBD1 (5 bases). The germline V gene encodes CDR1 MNHEY and CDR2 SVGAGI. The CDR3 loop spans 14 amino acids. The germline V and J ends were trimmed by 6 bases and 0 bases, with 9 bases remaining between them.

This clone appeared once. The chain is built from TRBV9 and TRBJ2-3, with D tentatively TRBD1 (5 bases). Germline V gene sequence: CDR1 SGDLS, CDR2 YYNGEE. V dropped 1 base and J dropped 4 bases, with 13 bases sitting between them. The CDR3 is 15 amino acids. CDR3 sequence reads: CASSVIGAGPDTQYF. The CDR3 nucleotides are TGTGCCAGCAGCGTAATAGGGGCAGGTCCAGATACGCAGTATTTT.